The present T cell receptor beta chain was sequenced within a study of CD8+CD57+ T cells in acquired aplastic anemia. A few counts support this clonotype. Its antigen is unknown. Relative to the germline gene, one junction end is altered; a read error may explain this. This CDR3 spans 16 amino acids. Germline-derived CDR1 and CDR2 are SEHNR and FQNEAQ (reference sequence). Findings and limits, study-wide: Simpson's diversity of CD8+ cells was not significantly different in patients compared with controls.

Genomic DNA, the template, was used for profiling of the TCR beta VDJ and CDR3. TCRdb used MiXCR to reprocess the reads, holding one entry per CDR3 protein. Of about 190,000 distinct CDR3 sequences in the sample, about three fifths are singletons; the top ten hold around 42%. Sequenced material: sorted CD4+, CD8+, or CD8+CD57+ T cells (not recorded which) from PBMCs. This sequence joins TRBV7-9 and TRBJ1-6; tentatively, D is TRBD1 (6 bases). The source is a human donor with severe aplastic anemia or a healthy control (not recorded which). CDR3 in amino acids: CASSLAELGGNSPLHF. The CDR3 nucleotides are TGTGCCAGCAGCCTAGCCGAGCTGGGGGGCAATTCACCCCTCCACTTT.